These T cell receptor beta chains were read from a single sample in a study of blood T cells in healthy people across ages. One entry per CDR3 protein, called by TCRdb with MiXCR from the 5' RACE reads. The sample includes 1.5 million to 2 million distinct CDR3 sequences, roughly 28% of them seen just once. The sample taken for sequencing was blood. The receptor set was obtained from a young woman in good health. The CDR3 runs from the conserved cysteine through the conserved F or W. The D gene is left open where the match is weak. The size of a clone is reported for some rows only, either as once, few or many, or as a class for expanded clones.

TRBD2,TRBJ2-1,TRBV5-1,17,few,CASRDSESGRLVNEQFF,TGCGCCAGCAGGGATTCCGAGTCCGGGAGGTTGGTCAATGAGCAGTTCTTC
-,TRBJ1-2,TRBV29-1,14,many,CSVEDRGDNYGYTF,TGCAGCGTTGAAGATCGGGGAGACAACTATGGCTACACCTTC
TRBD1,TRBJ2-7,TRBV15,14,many,CATSTTGTGDEQYF,TGTGCCACCAGCACAACCGGGACAGGGGACGAGCAGTACTTC
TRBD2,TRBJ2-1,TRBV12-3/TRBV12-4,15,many,CASSHTSGAYNEQFF,TGTGCCAGCAGTCACACTAGCGGGGCCTACAATGAGCAGTTCTTC
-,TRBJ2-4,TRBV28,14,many,CASSPSGTQNIQYF,TGTGCCAGCAGCCCTTCCGGGACCCAAAACATTCAGTACTTC
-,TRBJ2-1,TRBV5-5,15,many,CASSIGVGSYNEQFF,TGTGCCAGCAGCATAGGAGTGGGCTCCTACAATGAGCAGTTCTTC
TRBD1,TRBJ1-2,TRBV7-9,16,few,CASSRHQGQGDYGYTF,TGTGCCAGCAGCCGCCACCAGGGACAGGGAGACTATGGCTACACCTTC
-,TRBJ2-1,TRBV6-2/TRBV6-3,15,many,CASSHWVTTINEQFF,TGTGCCAGCAGTCACTGGGTCACAACTATCAATGAGCAGTTCTTC
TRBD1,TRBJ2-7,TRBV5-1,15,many,CASSPRQGSSYEQYF,TGCGCCAGCAGCCCCCGACAGGGGTCCTCCTACGAGCAGTACTTC
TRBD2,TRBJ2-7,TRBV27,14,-,CASASGGGGNEQYF,TGTGCCAGCGCCTCGGGGGGTGGAGGGAACGAGCAGTACTTC
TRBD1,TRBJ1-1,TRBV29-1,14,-,CSVEGGTGGSEAFF,TGCAGCGTTGAGGGGGGGACAGGGGGGTCTGAAGCTTTCTTT
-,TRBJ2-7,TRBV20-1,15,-,CSARARQSSLGEQYF,TGCAGTGCTAGAGCTCGACAGTCGTCGCTTGGCGAGCAGTACTTC
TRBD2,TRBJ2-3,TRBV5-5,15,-,CASMTSGTFTDTQYF,TGTGCCAGCATGACTAGCGGGACTTTCACAGATACGCAGTATTTT
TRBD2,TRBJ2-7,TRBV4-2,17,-,CASSQELSGGPYYEQYF,TGTGCCAGCAGCCAAGAACTAAGCGGGGGCCCCTACTACGAGCAGTACTTC
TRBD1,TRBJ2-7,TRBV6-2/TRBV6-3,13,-,CAARDRAIDEQYF,TGTGCCGCCCGGGACAGGGCAATTGACGAGCAGTACTTC
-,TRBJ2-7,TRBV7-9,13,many,CASSCPGCYEQYF,TGTGCCAGCAGCTGTCCGGGGTGCTACGAGCAGTACTTC
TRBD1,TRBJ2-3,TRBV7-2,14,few,CASRTTGGVDTQYF,TGTGCCAGCAGAACTACAGGGGGCGTGGATACGCAGTATTTT
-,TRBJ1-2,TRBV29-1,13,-,CCVDAGYLYGYTF,TGCTGCGTTGATGCAGGTTACCTGTATGGCTACACCTTC
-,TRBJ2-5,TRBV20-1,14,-,CSASVQGGAETQYF,TGCAGTGCTAGTGTCCAGGGCGGGGCGGAGACCCAGTACTTC
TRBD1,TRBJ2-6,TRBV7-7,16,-,CASSQGQGGGANVLTF,TGTGCCAGCAGCCAGGGACAGGGCGGTGGGGCCAACGTCCTGACTTTC
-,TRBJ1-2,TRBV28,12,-,CASSWGNGGYTF,TGTGCCAGCAGTTGGGGTAATGGGGGCTACACCTTC
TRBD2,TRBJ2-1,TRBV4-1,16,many,CASSQGAGGPYNEQFF,TGCGCCAGCAGCCAAGGAGCGGGGGGGCCCTACAATGAGCAGTTCTTC
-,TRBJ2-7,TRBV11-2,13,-,CAINPGPKYEQYF,TGTGCCATCAATCCCGGACCCAAATACGAGCAGTACTTC
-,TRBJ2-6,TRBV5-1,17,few,CASSPPIVLSGANVLTF,TGCGCCAGCAGCCCCCCGATAGTACTCTCCGGGGCCAACGTCCTGACTTTC
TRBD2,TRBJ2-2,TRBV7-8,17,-,CASRWGLAEVNTGELFF,TGTGCCAGCAGATGGGGACTAGCGGAAGTGAACACCGGGGAGCTGTTTTTT
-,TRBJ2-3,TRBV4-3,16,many,CASSLGLGSSTDTQYF,TGCGCCAGCAGCCTCGGACTCGGGAGCAGCACAGATACGCAGTATTTT
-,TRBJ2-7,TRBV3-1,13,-,CASSQDLDYEQYF,TGTGCCAGCAGCCAAGATCTGGACTACGAGCAGTACTTC
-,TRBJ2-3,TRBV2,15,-,CASSETQRGTDTQYF,TGTGCCAGCAGTGAAACCCAGCGAGGCACAGATACGCAGTATTTT
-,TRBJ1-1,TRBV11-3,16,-,CASSLGRSGENTEAFF,TGTGCCAGCAGCCTAGGCCGTAGTGGTGAGAACACTGAAGCTTTCTTT
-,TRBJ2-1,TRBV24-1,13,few,CATSDSTENEQFF,TGTGCCACCAGTGATTCGACAGAGAATGAGCAGTTCTTC
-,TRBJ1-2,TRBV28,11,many,CATLRDLGYTF,TGTGCCACCCTAAGAGATCTTGGCTACACCTTC
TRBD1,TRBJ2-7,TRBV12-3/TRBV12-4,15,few,CASSLGQVQSYEQYF,TGTGCCAGCAGTCTCGGACAGGTTCAATCCTACGAGCAGTACTTC
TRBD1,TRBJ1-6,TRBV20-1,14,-,CSARAYRGDSPLHF,TGCAGTGCTAGAGCCTACAGGGGAGATTCACCCCTCCACTTT
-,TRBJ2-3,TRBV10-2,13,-,CASSIYRLDTQYF,TGCGCCAGCAGTATTTATCGCTTAGATACGCAGTATTTT
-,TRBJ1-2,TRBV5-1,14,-,CASSSRTSYYGYTF,TGCGCCAGCAGCTCCCGGACCTCGTACTATGGCTACACCTTC
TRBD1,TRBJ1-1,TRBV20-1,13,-,CSLLLQGDSEAFF,TGCAGTTTGCTGTTACAGGGGGACTCTGAAGCTTTCTTT
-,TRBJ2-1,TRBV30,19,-,CAWSVVRKTVKFSYNEQFF,TGTGCCTGGAGTGTTGTGAGGAAGACGGTGAAGTTCTCCTACAATGAGCAGTTCTTC
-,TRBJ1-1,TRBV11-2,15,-,CASSLVGEQGNEAFF,TGTGCCAGCAGCTTAGTTGGGGAACAGGGAAATGAAGCTTTCTTT
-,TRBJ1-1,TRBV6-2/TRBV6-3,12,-,CASRDGETEAFF,TGTGCCAGCAGGGACGGCGAGACTGAAGCTTTCTTT
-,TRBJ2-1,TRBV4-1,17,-,CASSQGGGTSSYNEQFF,TGCGCCAGCAGCCAAGGAGGAGGGACCAGCTCCTACAATGAGCAGTTCTTC
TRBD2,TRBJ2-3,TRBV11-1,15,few,CAGSSSSGGMDTQYF,TGTGCCGGCAGCTCTTCAAGCGGGGGGATGGATACGCAGTATTTT
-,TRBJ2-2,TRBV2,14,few,CASSFGEWTGELFF,TGTGCCAGTTCGTTTGGGGAATGGACCGGGGAGCTGTTTTTT
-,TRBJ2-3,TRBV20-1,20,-,CSAPHSGSALAGTSTDTQYF,TGCAGTGCTCCCCATTCGGGTAGCGCGTTGGCGGGGACTAGCACAGATACGCAGTATTTT
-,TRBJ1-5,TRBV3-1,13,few,CASSQDARRPQHF,TGTGCCAGCAGCCAAGATGCAAGGCGGCCCCAGCATTTT
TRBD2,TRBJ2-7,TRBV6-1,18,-,CASRGPAASGGALYEQYF,TGTGCCAGCAGGGGACCAGCGGCTAGCGGGGGGGCCCTCTACGAGCAGTACTTC
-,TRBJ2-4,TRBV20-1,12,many,CSATLAKNIQYF,TGCAGTGCTACCCTAGCCAAAAACATTCAGTACTTC
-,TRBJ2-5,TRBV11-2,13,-,CASSLAPSETQYF,TGTGCCAGCAGCTTAGCTCCTAGCGAGACCCAGTACTTC
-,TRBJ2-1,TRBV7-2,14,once,CASSVDPTYNEQFF,TGTGCCAGCAGCGTAGACCCAACCTACAATGAGCAGTTCTTC
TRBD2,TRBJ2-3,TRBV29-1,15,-,CSVAFRGGSADTQYF,TGCAGCGTTGCGTTCCGGGGGGGAAGTGCAGATACGCAGTATTTT
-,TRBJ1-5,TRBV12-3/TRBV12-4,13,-,CASSSLDGQPQHF,TGTGCCAGCAGTTCCTTGGACGGTCAGCCCCAGCATTTT
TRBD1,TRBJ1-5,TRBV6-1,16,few,CASRSAGTDSNQPQHF,TGTGCCAGCAGGAGTGCTGGGACAGATAGCAATCAGCCCCAGCATTTT
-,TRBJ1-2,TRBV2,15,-,CASSEALRAVKGYTF,TGTGCCAGCAGTGAAGCGCTTCGGGCTGTAAAAGGCTACACCTTC